The present entry profiles one TCR beta chain with its context. Its specificity is unknown. The Oncomine TCR Beta short-read assay sequenced DNA from cultured CD4+ T cells. TCRdb re-analysed the PCR reads in MiXCR, keeping a single row per CDR3 protein. The sample shows 12,000 to 15,000 distinct CDR3 sequences, less than 55% of them seen only once. Treatment noted: 10-day PBMC culture with coronavirus spike peptide pools or control peptides (ViraFEST assay). This CDR3 region has 11 residues. V was shortened by 6 bases and J by 5 bases, with 6 bases between the two germline ends. This sample stems from a study of vaccination and CD4 T cells after COVID-19. Study summary: Post-COVID draws followed diagnosis by a median around 97 days (range 35 to 161).

The chain couples TRBV12-3 or TRBV12-4 to TRBJ2-3; D unresolved. This TCR derives from a human donor who had recovered from COVID-19. Sequencing was done on a sample of CD4+ T cells from blood, cultured in vitro. For the CDR3, the DNA is TGTGCCAGCAGCCGAGGAGATACGCAGTATTTT. As protein: CASSRGDTQYF.